This T cell receptor beta chain was identified in a study of regulatory T cells in long-lasting Graves disease (TCRdb year 2021). Regarding the complete study: Antithyroid drugs had been taken for less than 3 months by newly diagnosed Graves' disease patients. Peripheral blood TCR sequencing and RNA sequencing compared persistent Graves' disease patients with newly diagnosed Graves' disease patients. The study was conducted in China and was registered as a clinical trial. TCR sequencing covered some 13 persistent and around 20 newly diagnosed Graves' disease patients, around 33 samples in total. General findings and caveats noted by the study authors: Sequencing and analysis were limited to the TCR beta chain. The study examined only peripheral blood because the primary lesion, thyroid tissue, could not be accessed. Persistent Graves' disease patients showed lower TCR Shannon entropy and fewer highly expanded clones than newly diagnosed patients, suggesting clonal expansion. The authors acknowledged the small sample size as a limitation that may reduce accuracy. Persistent disease showed preferential use of TRBV28, TRBJ1-2 and TRBJ2-5, whereas newly diagnosed disease favored TRBV20-1 and TRBJ2-1. A larger number of public clonotypes was shared among persistent patients (about 2,700) than among newly diagnosed patients (around 870).

Library prep was done by multiplex PCR. Sequencing was carried out with an Illumina HiSeq 4000. To build TCR beta libraries, CDR3 regions were amplified by Arm-PCR using iRepertoire HTBI primers. Before sequencing, the PCR products went through gel purification. The authors processed their data as follows. Gene usage analysis of CDR3 amino acid clonotypes relied on the roughly 60 TRBV and 14 TRBJ segments identified across samples. COPE and FqMerger were used to merge the filtered high-quality paired reads into contigs. BLAST was used to align contigs to IMGT TRBV, TRBD and TRBJ reference genes, and CDR3 was defined according to IMGT. Highly expanded clones were defined as clonotypes with a frequency above 0.1%. Shannon entropy was used to measure repertoire diversity, and the Gini coefficient was used to measure V-J evenness. Public clonotypes were defined as clonotypes shared by more than one individual. Starting from the raw public reads, TCRdb applied fastp trimming at Q25, assembled clones with MiXCR and retained in-frame beta chains. Rows matching on CDR3 protein sequence are summarized as one entry with the most common DNA and genes. The V and J calls shown here were made by TCRdb, not taken from the authors' results. This sample holds about 470,000 distinct CDR3 sequences; 15% were observed only once. The top ten constitute over 15% of the sample.

The meaning of the sample's time point label: newly diagnosed GD, antithyroid drugs for less than 3 months. For both TCR sequencing and RNA sequencing, RNA was extracted from PBMCs in TRIzol. Graves' disease was diagnosed according to American Thyroid Association guidelines. Recruitment of patients was carried out at an endocrinology department in Xi'an, China. Each patient gave approximately 9.7 milliliters of peripheral blood, collected in an EDTA anticoagulant tube. PBMCs were isolated by Ficoll Paque Plus density gradient separation without further T cell sorting. RNA quality was checked with an Agilent 2100 Bioanalyzer and agarose gel, and concentration with a NanoDrop 2000. This clonotype has just one count. Its antigen target is currently unknown. It has no much larger one-base neighbor in the sample; base qualities were not kept. A lone read is weak support. Clipping removes 5 bases from V and 1 base from J, with 22 as the unmatched junction base count. Measured from the cysteine to the phenylalanine, the CDR3 is 20 residues long. The kept DNA is CDR3 alone, 60 bases in frame from the first base. For CDR1 and CDR2, the germline V gene lists SQVTM and ANQGSEA.

These data also formed part of another study, on T cells in Graves' hyperthyroidism and ophthalmopathy. From the second report: Stable Graves' hyperthyroidism was defined as no progression to ophthalmopathy during 18 months of follow-up. The hyperthyroidism patients were between 18 and 65 years old and newly diagnosed, with a disease duration of less than 2 months. Patients with uncontrolled infections, other autoimmune diseases, pregnancy or lactation were excluded. Diagnoses were established on the basis of clinical symptoms, serum thyroxine and TRAb, thyroid ultrasound, and orbital computed tomography. The first round of RT-PCR for the TCR CDR3 was performed with the HTBI primer set and the Qiagen OneStep RT-PCR kit. Most expanded thyroid clonotypes (frequency above 0.001) were also detected in blood, a finding suggesting that blood repertoires may reflect thyroid immune responses. A 13 V-J signature model separated ophthalmopathy from stable hyperthyroidism, with 87.88% sensitivity and roughly 82% specificity in cross-validation and 80%/75% in testing. During validation, the model predicted progression to ophthalmopathy a median of roughly 7.1 months ahead of onset, with more than 55% sensitivity and 72.22% specificity. To identify TCR V-J signatures that set the groups apart, the researchers used a discovery cohort of about a hundred patients, made up of roughly 45 with Graves' ophthalmopathy and 55 to 65 with stable Graves' hyperthyroidism. An independent validation cohort of around 19 hyperthyroidism patients and approximately 16 patients who later progressed to ophthalmopathy tested prospective prediction of ophthalmopathy. The approximately 98 discovery patients were randomly divided into training and test sets at a 7:3 ratio. Thyroid tissue and blood T-cell repertoires from more than five Graves' hyperthyroidism patients were also compared in the study. Following sampling, methimazole starting at 30 mg daily was given to hyperthyroidism patients, and high-dose intravenous methylprednisolone was given to ophthalmopathy patients. Libraries were constructed in a second round of multiplex PCR, after which size selection and purification were performed. Sequencing of the libraries was done on an Illumina HiSeq2000 using paired-end 100 bp reads. SOAPnuke was used to process the raw data, removing reads that contained adapters or uncalled bases, had a mean Phred below 15, or lacked an exact match to the constant primer or identifier. High-quality paired reads were merged with COPE v1.2.5, and unique nucleotide sequences were defined as clonotypes. MiTCR v1.1 was used to align the clonotypes against IMGT TRBV, TRBD and TRBJ reference segments. The analysis was restricted to V-J combinations with a frequency above 0.0001, which together covered 99.2% of the repertoires. The TCS score was defined as the ratio of F50 (clonal expansion) to E x V (chaos), calculated using BLOSUM62-based TCRdist between CDR3 peptides within each V-J. Welch's t-statistics and random forest reduced some 510 V-J features to 13, which were used in a naive Bayes classifier (R e1071). No statistical method was used to set the sample size in advance, and investigators knew the group allocation. TCR Vbeta CDR3 sequencing of some 140 peripheral blood samples (over 40 ophthalmopathy, about 75 hyperthyroidism and around 17 progressor patients) is reported in the paper.

The rearrangement joined TRBV29-1 to TRBJ1-4; 7 of the junction bases match TRBD1. The source is a woman in her 30s with Graves disease. Donor details come from another sample of the same person, matched by shared clones. Sequenced here: peripheral blood mononuclear cells (PBMCs), sampled at new diagnosis, from a patient treated with antithyroid drugs. The encoded CDR3 is CSVLAPKVGRGRVTNEKLFF. The DNA is as follows: TGCAGCGTTCTCGCCCCCAAAGTGGGCAGGGGGAGGGTAACTAATGAAAAACTGTTTTTT.